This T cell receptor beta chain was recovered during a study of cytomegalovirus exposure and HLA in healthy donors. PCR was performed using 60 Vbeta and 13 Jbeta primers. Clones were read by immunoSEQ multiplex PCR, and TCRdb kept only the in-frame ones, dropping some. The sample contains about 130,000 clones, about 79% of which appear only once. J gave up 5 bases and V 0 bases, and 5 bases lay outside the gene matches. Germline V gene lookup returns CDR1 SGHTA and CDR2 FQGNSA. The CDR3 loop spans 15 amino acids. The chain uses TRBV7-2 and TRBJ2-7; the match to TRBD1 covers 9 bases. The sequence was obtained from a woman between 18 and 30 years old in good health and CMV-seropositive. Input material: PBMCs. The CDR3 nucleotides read TGTGCCAGCAGCTTAGCGGGACAGGGAATCCACGAGCAGTACTTC. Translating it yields CASSLAGQGIHEQYF.